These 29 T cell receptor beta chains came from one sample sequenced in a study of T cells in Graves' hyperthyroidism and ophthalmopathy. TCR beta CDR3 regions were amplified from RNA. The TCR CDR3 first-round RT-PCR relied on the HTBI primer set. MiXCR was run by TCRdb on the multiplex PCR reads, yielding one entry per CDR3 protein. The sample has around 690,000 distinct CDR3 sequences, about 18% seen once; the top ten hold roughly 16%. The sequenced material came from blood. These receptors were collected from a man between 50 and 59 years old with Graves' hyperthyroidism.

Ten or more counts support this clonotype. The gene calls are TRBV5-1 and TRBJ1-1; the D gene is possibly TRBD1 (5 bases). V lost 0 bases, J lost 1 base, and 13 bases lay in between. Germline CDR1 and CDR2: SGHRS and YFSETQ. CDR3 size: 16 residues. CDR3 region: CASSLADARANTEAFF. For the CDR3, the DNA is TGCGCCAGCAGCTTGGCCGATGCCAGGGCGAACACTGAAGCTTTCTTT.

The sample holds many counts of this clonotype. The CDR3 bases are TGTGCCAGCAGTTTAGTGGGGACAGGGCCCCACTATGGCTACACCTTC. Its protein product is CASSLVGTGPHYGYTF. The rearrangement links TRBV12-3 or TRBV12-4 to TRBJ1-2; 9 bases match TRBD1. This CDR3 spans 16 amino acids. The V and J ends lost 1 base and 3 bases, in that order; junction bases with no gene match: 6.

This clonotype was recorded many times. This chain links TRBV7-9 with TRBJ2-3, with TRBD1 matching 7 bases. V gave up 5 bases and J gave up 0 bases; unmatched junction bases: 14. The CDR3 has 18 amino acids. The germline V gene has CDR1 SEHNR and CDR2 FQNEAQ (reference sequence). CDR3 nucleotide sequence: TGTGCCAGCAGCCCGCTACTAGGACAGGCTGGTAGCACAGATACGCAGTATTTT. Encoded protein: CASSPLLGQAGSTDTQYF.

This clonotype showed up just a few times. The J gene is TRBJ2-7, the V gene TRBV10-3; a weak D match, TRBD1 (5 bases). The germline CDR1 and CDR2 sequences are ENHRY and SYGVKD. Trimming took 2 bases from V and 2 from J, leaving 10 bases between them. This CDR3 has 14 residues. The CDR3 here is CAISENGQTYEQYF. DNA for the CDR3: TGTGCCATCAGTGAGAATGGACAAACCTACGAGCAGTACTTC.

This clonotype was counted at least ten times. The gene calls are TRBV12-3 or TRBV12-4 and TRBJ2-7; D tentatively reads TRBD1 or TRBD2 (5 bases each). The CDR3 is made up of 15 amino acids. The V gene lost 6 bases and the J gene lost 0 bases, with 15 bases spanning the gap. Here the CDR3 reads CASSPRDGDSYEQYF. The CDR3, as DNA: TGTGCCAGCAGCCCCCGGGACGGAGACTCCTACGAGCAGTACTTC.

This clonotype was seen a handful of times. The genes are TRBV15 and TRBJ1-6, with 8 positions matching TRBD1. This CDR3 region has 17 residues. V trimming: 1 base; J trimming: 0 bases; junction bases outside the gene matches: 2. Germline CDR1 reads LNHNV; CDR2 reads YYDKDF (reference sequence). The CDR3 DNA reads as TGTGCCACCAGCAGAGTCACAGGGGGCTCCTATAATTCACCCCTCCACTTT. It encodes CATSRVTGGSYNSPLHF.

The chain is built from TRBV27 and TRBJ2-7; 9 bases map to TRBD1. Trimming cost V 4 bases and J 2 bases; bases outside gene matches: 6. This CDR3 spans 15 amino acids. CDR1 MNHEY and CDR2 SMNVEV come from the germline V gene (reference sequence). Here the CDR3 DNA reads TGTGCCAGCAGTTCCGGGACAGGGCTAACCTACGAGCAGTACTTC. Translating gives CASSSGTGLTYEQYF.

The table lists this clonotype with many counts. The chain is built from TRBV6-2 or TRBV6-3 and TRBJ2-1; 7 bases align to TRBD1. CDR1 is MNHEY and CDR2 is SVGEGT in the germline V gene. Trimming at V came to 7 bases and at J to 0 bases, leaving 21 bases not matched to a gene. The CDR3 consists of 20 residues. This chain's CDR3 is CASTGRGVTGPSHSYNEQFF. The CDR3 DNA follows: TGTGCCAGCACAGGTCGGGGCGTGACAGGGCCCTCCCACTCCTACAATGAGCAGTTCTTC.

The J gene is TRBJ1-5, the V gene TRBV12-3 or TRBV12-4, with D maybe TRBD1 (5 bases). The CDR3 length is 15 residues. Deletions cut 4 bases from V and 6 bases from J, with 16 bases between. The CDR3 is CASSYPGREGQPQHF. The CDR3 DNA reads TGTGCCAGCAGTTATCCGGGACGGGAGGGTCAGCCCCAGCATTTT.

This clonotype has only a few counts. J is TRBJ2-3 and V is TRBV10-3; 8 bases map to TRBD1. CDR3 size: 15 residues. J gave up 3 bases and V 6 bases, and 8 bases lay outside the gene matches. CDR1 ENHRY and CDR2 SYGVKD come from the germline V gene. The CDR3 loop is CAIRLTGVKTDTQYF. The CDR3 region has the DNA TGTGCCATCAGGCTGACAGGGGTAAAAACAGATACGCAGTATTTT.

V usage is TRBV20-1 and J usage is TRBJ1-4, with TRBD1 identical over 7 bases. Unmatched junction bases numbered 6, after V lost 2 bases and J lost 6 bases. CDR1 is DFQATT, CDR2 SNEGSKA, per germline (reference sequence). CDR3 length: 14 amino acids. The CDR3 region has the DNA TGCAGTGCTAGATCGACAGGGAGTGATGAAAAACTGTTTTTT. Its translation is CSARSTGSDEKLFF.

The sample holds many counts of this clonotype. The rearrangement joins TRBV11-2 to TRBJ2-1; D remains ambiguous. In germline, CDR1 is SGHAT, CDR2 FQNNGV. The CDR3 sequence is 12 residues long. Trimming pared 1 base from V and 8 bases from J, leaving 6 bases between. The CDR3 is CASSLVSHEQFF. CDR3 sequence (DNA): TGTGCCAGCAGCTTAGTTAGTCATGAGCAGTTCTTC.

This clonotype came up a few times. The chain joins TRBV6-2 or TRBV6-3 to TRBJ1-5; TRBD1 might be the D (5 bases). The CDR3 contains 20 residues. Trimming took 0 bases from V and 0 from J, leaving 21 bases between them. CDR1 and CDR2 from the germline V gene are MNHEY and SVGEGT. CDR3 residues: CASSYSRAAGQTHSNQPQHF. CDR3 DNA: TGTGCCAGCAGTTACTCGAGAGCTGCGGGGCAGACACATAGCAATCAGCCCCAGCATTTT.

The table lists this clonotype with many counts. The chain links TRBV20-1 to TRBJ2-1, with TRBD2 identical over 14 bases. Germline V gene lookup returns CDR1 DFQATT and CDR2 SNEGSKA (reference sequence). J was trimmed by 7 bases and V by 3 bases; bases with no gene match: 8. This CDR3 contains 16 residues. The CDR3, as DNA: TGCAGTGCTAGCCACTCCGGGACTAGCGGGAGAAATGAGCAGTTCTTC. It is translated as CSASHSGTSGRNEQFF.

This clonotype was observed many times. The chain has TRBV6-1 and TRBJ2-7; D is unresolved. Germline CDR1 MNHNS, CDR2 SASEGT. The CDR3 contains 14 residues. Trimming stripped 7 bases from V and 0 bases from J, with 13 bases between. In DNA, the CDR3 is TGTGCCAGCATCTCCCGAGAGAACTCCTACGAGCAGTACTTC. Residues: CASISRENSYEQYF.

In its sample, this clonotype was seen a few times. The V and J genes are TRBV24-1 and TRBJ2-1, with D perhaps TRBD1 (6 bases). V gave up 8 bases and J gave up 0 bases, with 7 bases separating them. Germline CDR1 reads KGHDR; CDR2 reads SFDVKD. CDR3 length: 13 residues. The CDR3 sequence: CATTDSSYNEQFF. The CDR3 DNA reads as TGTGCCACCACGGACAGCTCCTACAATGAGCAGTTCTTC.

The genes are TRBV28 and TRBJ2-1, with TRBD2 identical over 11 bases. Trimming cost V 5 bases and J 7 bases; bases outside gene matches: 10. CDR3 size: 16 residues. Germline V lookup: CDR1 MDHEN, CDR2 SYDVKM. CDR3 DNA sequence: TGTGCCAGCAGTCCGTCACTAGCGGGAGCGGGGAATGAGCAGTTCTTC. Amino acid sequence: CASSPSLAGAGNEQFF.

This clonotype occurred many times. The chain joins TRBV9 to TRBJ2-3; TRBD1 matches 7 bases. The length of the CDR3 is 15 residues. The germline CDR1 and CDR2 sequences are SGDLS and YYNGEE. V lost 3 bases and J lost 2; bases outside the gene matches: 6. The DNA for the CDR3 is TGTGCCAGCAGCGACCGGGACAGACCCACAGATACGCAGTATTTT. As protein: CASSDRDRPTDTQYF.

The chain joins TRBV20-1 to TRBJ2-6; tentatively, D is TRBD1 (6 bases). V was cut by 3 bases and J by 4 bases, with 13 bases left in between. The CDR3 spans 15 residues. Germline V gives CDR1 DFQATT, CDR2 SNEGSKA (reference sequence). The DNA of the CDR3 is TGCAGTGCTAGTGGAACAGGGTTAGGGGCCAACGTCCTGACTTTC. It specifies CSASGTGLGANVLTF.

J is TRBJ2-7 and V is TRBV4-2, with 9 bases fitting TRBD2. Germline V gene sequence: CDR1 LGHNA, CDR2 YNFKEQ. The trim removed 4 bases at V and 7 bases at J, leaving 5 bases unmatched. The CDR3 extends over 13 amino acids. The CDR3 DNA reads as TGTGCCAGCAGCCTCGGACTAGCGTTGGAGCAGTACTTC. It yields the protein CASSLGLALEQYF.

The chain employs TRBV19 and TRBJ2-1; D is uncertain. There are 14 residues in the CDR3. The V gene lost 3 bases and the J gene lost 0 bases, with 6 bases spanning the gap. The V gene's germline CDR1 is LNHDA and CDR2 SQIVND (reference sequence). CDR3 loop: CASSILSSYNEQFF. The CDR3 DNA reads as TGTGCCAGTAGTATTCTGAGCTCCTACAATGAGCAGTTCTTC.

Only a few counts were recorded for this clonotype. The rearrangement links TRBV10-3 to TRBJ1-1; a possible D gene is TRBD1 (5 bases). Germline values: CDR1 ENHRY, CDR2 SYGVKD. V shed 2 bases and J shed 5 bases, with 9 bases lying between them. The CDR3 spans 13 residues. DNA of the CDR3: TGTGCCATCAGTGAGACAAGGGGAACTGAAGCTTTCTTT. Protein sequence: CAISETRGTEAFF.

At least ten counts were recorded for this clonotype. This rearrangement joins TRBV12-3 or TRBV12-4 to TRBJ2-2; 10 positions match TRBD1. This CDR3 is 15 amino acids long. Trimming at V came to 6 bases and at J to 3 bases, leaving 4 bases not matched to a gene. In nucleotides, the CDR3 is TGTGCCAGCAGAATTGGACAGGGGGACACCGGGGAGCTGTTTTTT. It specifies CASRIGQGDTGELFF.

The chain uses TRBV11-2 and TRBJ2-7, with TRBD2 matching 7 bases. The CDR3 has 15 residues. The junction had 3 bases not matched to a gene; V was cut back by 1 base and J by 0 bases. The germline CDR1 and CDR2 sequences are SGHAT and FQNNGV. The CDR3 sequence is CASSLVLADSYEQYF. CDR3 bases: TGTGCCAGCAGCTTAGTTCTAGCGGACTCCTACGAGCAGTACTTC.

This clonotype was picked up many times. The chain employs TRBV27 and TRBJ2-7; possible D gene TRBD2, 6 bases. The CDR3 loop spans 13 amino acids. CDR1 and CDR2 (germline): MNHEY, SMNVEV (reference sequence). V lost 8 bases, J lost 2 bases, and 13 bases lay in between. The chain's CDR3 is CASGLLDPYEQYF. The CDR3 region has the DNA TGTGCCAGCGGACTACTAGATCCCTACGAGCAGTACTTC.

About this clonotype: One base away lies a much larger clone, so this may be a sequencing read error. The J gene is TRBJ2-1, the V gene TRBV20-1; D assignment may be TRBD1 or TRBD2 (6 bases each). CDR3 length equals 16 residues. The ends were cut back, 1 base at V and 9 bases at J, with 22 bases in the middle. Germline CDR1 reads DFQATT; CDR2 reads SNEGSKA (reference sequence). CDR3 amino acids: CSARGLGASRRGEQFF. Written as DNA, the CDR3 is TGCAGTGCTAGAGGGTTGGGGGCTAGCAGGAGGGGTGAGCAGTTCTTC.

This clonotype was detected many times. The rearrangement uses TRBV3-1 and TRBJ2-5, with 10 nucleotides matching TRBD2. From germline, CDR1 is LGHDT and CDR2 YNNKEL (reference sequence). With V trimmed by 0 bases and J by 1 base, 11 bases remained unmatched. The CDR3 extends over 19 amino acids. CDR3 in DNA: TGTGCCAGCAGCCAAGATCTCACTAGCGGGATATCCATCCAAGAGACCCAGTACTTC. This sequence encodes CASSQDLTSGISIQETQYF.

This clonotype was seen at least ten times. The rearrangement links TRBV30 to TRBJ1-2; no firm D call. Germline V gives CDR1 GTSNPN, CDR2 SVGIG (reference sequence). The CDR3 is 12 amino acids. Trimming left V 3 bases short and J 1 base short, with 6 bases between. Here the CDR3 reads CAWSPFNYGYTF. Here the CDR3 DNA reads TGTGCCTGGAGCCCTTTTAACTATGGCTACACCTTC.

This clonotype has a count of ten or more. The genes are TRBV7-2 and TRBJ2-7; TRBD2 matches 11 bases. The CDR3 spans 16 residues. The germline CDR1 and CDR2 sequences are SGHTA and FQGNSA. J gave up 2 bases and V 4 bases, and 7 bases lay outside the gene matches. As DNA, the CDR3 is TGTGCCAGCAGCTATTATAGCGGGAGGGAAACCTACGAGCAGTACTTC. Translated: CASSYYSGRETYEQYF.